A single sample gave rise to the 7 T cell receptor beta chains below, sequenced in a study of preoperative IRX-2 immunotherapy in early breast cancer. Sequencing used immunoSEQ multiplex PCR; TCRdb keeps in-frame clones, though not all of them. This table holds around 30,000 clones, 82% found once. Sample treatment: preoperative locoregional IRX-2 cytokine immunotherapy. This material was obtained from a patient treated with IRX-2 immunotherapy. The receptors stem from a human donor with breast cancer.

The chain links TRBV6-7 to TRBJ2-3; 9 positions match TRBD2. TRBV6-7 is an open reading frame, and its role is uncertain. The ends lost 4 bases at V and 4 bases at J; junction bases unmatched: 15. CDR3 length equals 18 residues. Here the CDR3 reads CASSFLGPVAGGPDTQYF. In nucleotides, the CDR3 is TGTGCCAGCAGTTTTCTCGGGCCGGTGGCGGGAGGGCCAGATACGCAGTATTTT.

V gene TRBV28 combines with J gene TRBJ1-5; D might be TRBD1 (5 bases). Germline-derived CDR1 and CDR2 are MDHEN and SYDVKM. This CDR3 has 14 residues. V was clipped by 4 bases and J by 3 bases, with 10 bases between them. The CDR3 DNA reads as TGTGCCAGCAGTTCAGGGTTCTACAATCAGCCCCAGCATTTT. As protein: CASSSGFYNQPQHF.

CDR3 nucleotides: TGCGCCAGCAGCCAAGAATTAGTAGGGGCTCGAGGCACTGAAGCTTTCTTT. Translating it yields CASSQELVGARGTEAFF. The genes are TRBV4-1 and TRBJ1-1; D perhaps matches TRBD1 (5 bases). Trimming removed 0 bases from V and 4 bases from J, with 18 bases in between. CDR1 is MGHRA, CDR2 YSYEKL, per germline. The CDR3 contains 17 residues.

The chain couples TRBV11-3 to TRBJ2-2; tentatively, D is TRBD1 (7 bases). Germline V CDR1 and CDR2: SGHNT, YENEEA. V was pared by 4 bases and J by 5 bases, with 11 bases between. The CDR3 spans 14 residues. In DNA form, the CDR3 reads TGTGCCAGCAGCTCGGAGGGGGCGACCGGGGAGCTGTTTTTT. It specifies CASSSEGATGELFF. The full variable domain, with the rest looked up from reference TRBV11-3 and TRBJ2-2, is EAGVVQSPRYKIIEKKQPVAFWCNPISGHNTLYWYLQNLGQGPELLIRYENEEAVDDSQLPKDRFSAERLKGVDSTLKIQPAELGDSAVYLCASSSEGATGELFFGEGSRLTVL.

The gene calls are TRBV6-8 and TRBJ1-2; no clear D gene. The CDR3 contains 13 residues. V was shortened by 6 bases and J by 4 bases, with 12 bases between the two germline ends. CDR1 and CDR2 from the germline V gene are MNHGY and SAAAGT. The CDR3 region has the DNA TGTGCCAGCAGGTCCGGGTCCGTCTATGGCTACACCTTC. Residues: CASRSGSVYGYTF.

This clone was counted a few times. This sequence joins TRBV18 and TRBJ2-7, with 12 bases identical to TRBD1. Germline CDR1 and CDR2: KGHSH and LQKENI. J lost 6 bases, V lost 3 bases, and 6 bases had no gene match. CDR3 length equals 15 residues. For the CDR3, the DNA is TGTGCCAGCTCACCCTCGGGACAGGGGGCCGGCGAGCAGTACTTC. Protein product: CASSPSGQGAGEQYF.

The chain combines TRBV6-8 with TRBJ2-7; 7 positions match TRBD1. CDR3 length: 13 residues. Germline assignment: CDR1 MNHGY and CDR2 SAAAGT. V was pared by 5 bases and J by 3 bases, with 4 bases of the junction left unmatched. CDR3 protein: CASSIHRGYEQYF. DNA of the CDR3: TGTGCCAGCAGTATTCACAGGGGCTACGAGCAGTACTTC.